The sequence of this TCR beta chain was determined in a study of T cells in localized non-small cell lung cancer. A word on this clone: Its target is not known.

CDR3 size: 14 residues. Trimming removed 5 bases from V and 5 bases from J; junction bases left unmatched: 8. Germline CDR1 reads SGHTA; CDR2 reads FQGTGA. General observations from the study: There was an association of higher blood T cell density with longer overall survival.

Sequenced by immunoSEQ multiplex PCR; TCRdb stores in-frame clones only, minus some. The data show about 62,000 clones, roughly 76% seen once. The source was PBMCs, collected before any cancer treatment. The J gene is TRBJ2-5, the V gene TRBV7-3, with 7 bases fitting TRBD2. The source of this sequence is a man aged 40 to 69 with stage II lung adenocarcinoma. CDR3 residues: CASSPRRESETQYF. In DNA, the CDR3 is TGTGCCAGCAGCCCAAGGCGGGAGAGTGAGACCCAGTACTTC.